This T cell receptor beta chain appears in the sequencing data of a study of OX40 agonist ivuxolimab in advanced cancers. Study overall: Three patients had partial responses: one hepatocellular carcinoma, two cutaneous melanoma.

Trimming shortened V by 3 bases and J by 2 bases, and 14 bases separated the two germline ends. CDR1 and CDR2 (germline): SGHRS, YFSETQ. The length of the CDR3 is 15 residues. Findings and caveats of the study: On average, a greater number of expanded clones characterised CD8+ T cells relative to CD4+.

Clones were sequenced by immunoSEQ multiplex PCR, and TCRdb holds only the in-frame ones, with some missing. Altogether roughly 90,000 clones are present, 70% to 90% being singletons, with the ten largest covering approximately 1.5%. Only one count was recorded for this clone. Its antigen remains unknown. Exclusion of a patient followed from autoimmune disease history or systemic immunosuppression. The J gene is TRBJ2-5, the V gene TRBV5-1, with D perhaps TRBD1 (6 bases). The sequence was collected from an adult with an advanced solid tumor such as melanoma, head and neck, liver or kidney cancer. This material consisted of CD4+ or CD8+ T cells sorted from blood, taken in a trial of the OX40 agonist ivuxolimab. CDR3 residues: CASSSSRQEQETQYF. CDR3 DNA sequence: TGCGCCAGCAGCTCCTCTCGACAGGAACAAGAGACCCAGTACTTC.